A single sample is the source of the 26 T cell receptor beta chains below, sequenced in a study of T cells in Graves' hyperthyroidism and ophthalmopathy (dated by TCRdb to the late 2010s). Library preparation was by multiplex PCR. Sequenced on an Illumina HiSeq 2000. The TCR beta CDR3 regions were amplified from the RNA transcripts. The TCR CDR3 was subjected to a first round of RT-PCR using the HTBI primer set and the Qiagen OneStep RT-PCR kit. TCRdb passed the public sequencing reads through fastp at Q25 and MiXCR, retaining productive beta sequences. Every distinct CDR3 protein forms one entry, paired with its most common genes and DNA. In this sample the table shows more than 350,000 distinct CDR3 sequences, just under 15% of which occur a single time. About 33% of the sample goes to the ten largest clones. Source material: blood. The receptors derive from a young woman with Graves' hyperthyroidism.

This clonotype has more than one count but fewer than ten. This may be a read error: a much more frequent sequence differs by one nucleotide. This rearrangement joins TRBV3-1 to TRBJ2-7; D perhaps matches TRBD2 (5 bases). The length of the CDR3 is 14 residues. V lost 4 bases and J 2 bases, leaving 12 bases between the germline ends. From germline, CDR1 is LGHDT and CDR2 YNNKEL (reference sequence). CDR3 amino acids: CASSLEAGTYEQYF. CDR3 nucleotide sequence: TGTGCCAGCAGCCTCGAGGCCGGGACCTACGAGCAGTACTTC.

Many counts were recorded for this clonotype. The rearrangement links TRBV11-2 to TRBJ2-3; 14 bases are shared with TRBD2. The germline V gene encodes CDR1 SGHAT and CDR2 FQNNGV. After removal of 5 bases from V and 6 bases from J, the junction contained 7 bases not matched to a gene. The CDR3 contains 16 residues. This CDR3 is CASSLGLAGASDTQYF. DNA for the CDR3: TGTGCCAGCAGCCTGGGACTAGCGGGAGCATCCGATACGCAGTATTTT.

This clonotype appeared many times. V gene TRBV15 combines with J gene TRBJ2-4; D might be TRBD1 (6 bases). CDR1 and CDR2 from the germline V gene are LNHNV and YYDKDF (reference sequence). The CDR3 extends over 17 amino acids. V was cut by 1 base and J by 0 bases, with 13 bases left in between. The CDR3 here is CATSRGSGELAKNIQYF. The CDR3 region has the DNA TGTGCCACCAGCAGAGGGTCAGGGGAATTAGCCAAAAACATTCAGTACTTC. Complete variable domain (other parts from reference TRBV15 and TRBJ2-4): DAMVIQNPRYQVTQFGKPVTLSCSQTLNHNVMYWYQQKSSQAPKLLFHYYDKDFNNEADTPDNFQSRRPNTSFCFLDIRSPGLGDTAMYLCATSRGSGELAKNIQYFGAGTRLSVL.

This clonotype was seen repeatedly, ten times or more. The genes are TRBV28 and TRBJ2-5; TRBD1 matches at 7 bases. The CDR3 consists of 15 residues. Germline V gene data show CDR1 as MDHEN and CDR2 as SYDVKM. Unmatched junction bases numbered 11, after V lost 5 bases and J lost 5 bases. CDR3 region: CASSEYRGRRETQYF. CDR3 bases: TGTGCCAGCAGTGAGTACAGGGGCCGGAGGGAGACCCAGTACTTC.

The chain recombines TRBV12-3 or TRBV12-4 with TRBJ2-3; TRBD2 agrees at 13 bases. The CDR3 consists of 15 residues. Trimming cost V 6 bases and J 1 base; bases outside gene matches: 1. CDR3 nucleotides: TGTGCCAGCAGACTAGCGGGAGGGGGCACAGATACGCAGTATTTT. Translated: CASRLAGGGTDTQYF.

CDR3 amino acids: CASSRGSAGGGNEQFF. CDR3 nucleotides: TGTGCCAGCAGCCGAGGTTCCGCGGGAGGCGGGAATGAGCAGTTCTTC. This chain uses TRBV5-6 with TRBJ2-1; the match to TRBD2 covers 8 bases. After removal of 4 bases from V and 7 bases from J, the junction contained 13 bases not matched to a gene. CDR1 is SGHDT and CDR2 is YYEEEE in the germline V gene. CDR3 length: 16 residues.

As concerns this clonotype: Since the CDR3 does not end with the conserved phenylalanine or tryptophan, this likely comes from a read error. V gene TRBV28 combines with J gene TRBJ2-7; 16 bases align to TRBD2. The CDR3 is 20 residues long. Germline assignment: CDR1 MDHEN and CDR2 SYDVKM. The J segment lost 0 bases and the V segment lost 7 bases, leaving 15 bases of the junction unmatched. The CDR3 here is CASISVPGLAGGRSSYEQYL. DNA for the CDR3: TGTGCCAGCATTTCCGTACCGGGACTAGCGGGAGGGCGGAGCTCCTACGAGCAGTACTTA.

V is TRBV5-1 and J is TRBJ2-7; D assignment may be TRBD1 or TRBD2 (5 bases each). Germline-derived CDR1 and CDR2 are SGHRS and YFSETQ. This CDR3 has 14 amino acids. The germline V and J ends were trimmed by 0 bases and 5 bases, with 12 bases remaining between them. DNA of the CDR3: TGCGCCAGCAGCTTGGGGGGGTCGGACCACGAGCAGTACTTC. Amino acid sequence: CASSLGGSDHEQYF.

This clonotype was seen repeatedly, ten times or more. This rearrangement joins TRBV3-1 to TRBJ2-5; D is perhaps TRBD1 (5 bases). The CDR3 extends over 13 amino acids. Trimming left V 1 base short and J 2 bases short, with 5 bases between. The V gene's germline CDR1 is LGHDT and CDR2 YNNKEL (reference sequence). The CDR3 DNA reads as TGTGCCAGCAGCCAAGGGACACAAGAGACCCAGTACTTC. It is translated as CASSQGTQETQYF.

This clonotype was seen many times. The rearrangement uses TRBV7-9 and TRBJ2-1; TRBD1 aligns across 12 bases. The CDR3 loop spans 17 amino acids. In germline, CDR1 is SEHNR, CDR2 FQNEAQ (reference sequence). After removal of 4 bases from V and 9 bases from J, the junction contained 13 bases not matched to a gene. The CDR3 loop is CASSSHTGTGGIGEQFF. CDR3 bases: TGTGCCAGCAGCTCACACACCGGGACAGGGGGCATCGGTGAGCAGTTCTTC.

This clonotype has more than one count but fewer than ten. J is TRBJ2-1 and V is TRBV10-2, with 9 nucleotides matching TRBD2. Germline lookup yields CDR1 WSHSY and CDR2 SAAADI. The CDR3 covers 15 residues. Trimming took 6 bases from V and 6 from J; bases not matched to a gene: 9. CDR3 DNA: TGCGCCAGCAGACTGGCGGGAGGGCCTGGCAATGAGCAGTTCTTC. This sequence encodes CASRLAGGPGNEQFF.

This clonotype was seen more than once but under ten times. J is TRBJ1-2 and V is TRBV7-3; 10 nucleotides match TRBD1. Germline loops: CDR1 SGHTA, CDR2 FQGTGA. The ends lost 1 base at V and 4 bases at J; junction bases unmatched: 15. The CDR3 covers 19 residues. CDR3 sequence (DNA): TGTGCCAGCAGCTTAATGGAGCCGACGTGGACAGGGGGATCCTATGGCTACACCTTC. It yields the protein CASSLMEPTWTGGSYGYTF.

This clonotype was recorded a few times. CDR3 DNA: TGTGCCAGCAGTTTAGCGCTTGCACAGACAGCAAGGGGGCCCCAGCATTTT. Protein sequence: CASSLALAQTARGPQHF. The chain recombines TRBV12-3 or TRBV12-4 with TRBJ1-5, with D perhaps TRBD1 (5 bases). This CDR3 is built from 17 residues. V was pared by 0 bases and J by 9 bases, with 21 bases between.

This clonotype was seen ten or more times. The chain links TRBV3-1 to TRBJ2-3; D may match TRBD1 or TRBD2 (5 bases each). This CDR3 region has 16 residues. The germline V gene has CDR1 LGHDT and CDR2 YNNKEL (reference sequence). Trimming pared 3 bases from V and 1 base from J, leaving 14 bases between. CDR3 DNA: TGTGCCAGCAGCCAGAAGGGGACCACCCGCACAGATACGCAGTATTTT. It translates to CASSQKGTTRTDTQYF.

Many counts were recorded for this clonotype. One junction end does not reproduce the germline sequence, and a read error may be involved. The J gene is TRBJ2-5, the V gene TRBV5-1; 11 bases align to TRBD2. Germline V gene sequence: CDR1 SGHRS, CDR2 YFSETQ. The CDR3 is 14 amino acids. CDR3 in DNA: TGTGCCAGCTCACCCGGACTAGCGGGAGAGACCCAGTACTTC. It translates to CASSPGLAGETQYF.

CDR3 sequence (DNA): TGTGCCAGCAGTGAACGGGTTCAACCTAGCACAGATACGCAGTATTTT. This gives the protein CASSERVQPSTDTQYF. The chain joins TRBV6-1 to TRBJ2-3; no reliable D call. Germline lookup yields CDR1 MNHNS and CDR2 SASEGT. The CDR3 consists of 16 residues. The V gene lost 2 bases and the J gene lost 0 bases, with 12 bases spanning the gap.

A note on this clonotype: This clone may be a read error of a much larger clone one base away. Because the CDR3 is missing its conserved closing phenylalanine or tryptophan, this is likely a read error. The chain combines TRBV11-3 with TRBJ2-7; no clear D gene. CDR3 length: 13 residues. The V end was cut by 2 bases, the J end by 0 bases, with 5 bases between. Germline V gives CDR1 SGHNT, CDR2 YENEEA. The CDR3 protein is CASSLQDSYEQYL. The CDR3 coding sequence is TGTGCCAGCAGCTTACAAGACTCCTACGAGCAGTACCTC.

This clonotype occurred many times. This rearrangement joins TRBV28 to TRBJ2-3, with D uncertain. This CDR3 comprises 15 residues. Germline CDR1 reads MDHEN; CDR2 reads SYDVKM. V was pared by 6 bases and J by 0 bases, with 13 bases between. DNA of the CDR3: TGTGCCAGCAGCTACATGAGCGCTAGCACAGATACGCAGTATTTT. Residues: CASSYMSASTDTQYF.

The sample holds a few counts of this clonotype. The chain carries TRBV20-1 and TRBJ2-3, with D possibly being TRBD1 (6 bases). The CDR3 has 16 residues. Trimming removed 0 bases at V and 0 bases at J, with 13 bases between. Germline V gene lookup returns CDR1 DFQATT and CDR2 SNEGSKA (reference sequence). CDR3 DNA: TGCAGTGCTAGAGATCGTAACAGGGAGAGCACAGATACGCAGTATTTT. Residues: CSARDRNRESTDTQYF.

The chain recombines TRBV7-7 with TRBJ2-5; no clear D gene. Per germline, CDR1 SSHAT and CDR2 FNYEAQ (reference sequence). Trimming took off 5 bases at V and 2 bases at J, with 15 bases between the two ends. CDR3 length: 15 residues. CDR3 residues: CASSLRYTDQETQYF. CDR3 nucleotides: TGTGCCAGCAGCCTCAGATATACAGATCAAGAGACCCAGTACTTC.

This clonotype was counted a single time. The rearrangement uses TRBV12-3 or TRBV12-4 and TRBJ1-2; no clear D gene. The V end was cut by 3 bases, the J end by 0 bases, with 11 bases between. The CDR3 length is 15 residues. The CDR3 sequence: CASSFFTGANYGYTF. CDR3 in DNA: TGTGCCAGCAGTTTTTTCACGGGAGCTAACTATGGCTACACCTTC.

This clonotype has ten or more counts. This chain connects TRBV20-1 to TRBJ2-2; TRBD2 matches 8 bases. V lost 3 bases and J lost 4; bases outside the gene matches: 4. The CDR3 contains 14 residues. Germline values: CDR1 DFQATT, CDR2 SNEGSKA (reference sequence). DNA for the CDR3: TGCAGTGCTAGGACTAGCGCGGGCACCGGGGAGCTGTTTTTT. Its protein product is CSARTSAGTGELFF.

The CDR3 nucleotides are TGTGCCAGCAGCACCGGGGGGGGGACCTCCTACGAGCAGTACTTC. Its translation is CASSTGGGTSYEQYF. J is TRBJ2-7 and V is TRBV11-2; 8 positions match TRBD2. Germline trimming cut 5 bases from V and 0 bases from J; bases unmatched to any gene: 6. The germline V gene encodes CDR1 SGHAT and CDR2 FQNNGV. The CDR3 is 15 amino acids.

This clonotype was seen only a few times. CDR3 region: CASSYGGVQETQYF. CDR3 bases: TGTGCCAGCAGTTATGGCGGGGTACAAGAGACCCAGTACTTC. The chain recombines TRBV6-5 with TRBJ2-5; D may be TRBD2 (6 bases). Trimming removed 3 bases from V and 2 bases from J, with 10 bases in between. Germline loops: CDR1 MNHEY, CDR2 SVGAGI. CDR3 length equals 14 residues.

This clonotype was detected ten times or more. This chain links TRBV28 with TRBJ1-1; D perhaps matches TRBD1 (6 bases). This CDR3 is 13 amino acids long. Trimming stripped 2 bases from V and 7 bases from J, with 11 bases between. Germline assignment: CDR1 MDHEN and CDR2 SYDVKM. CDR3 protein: CASSLRTDLEAFF. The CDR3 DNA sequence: TGTGCCAGCAGTTTACGGACAGACCTTGAAGCTTTCTTT.

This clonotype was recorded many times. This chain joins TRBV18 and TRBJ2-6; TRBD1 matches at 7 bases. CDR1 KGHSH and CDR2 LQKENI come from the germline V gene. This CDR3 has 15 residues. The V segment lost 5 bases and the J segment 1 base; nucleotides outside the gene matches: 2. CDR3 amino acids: CASSEGASGANVLTF. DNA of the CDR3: TGTGCCAGCTCAGAGGGGGCATCTGGGGCCAACGTCCTGACTTTC.